This is a list of T cell receptor beta chains from one sample in a study of PD-1 blockade in classical Hodgkin lymphoma. Produced via immunoSEQ multiplex PCR; TCRdb's table is partial and in-frame only. Of around 30,000 clones listed, around 80% are singletons. The source material was CD4+ T cells from blood, sampled before the fourth cycle of nivolumab. These receptors were obtained from a human donor with classical Hodgkin lymphoma. CDR3s include the opening cysteine and the closing phenylalanine or tryptophan. A D gene is named only where the DNA matches it firmly. The size field is filled for only some rows; it gives once, few, many or a size class.

v_call: TRBV5-1
j_call: TRBJ2-2
clone_size: .
d_call: TRBD2
cdr3_aa: CASSLLSGGATGELFF
cdr3_nt: TGCGCCAGCAGCTTGTTGAGCGGGGGGGCGACCGGGGAGCTGTTTTTT

v_call: TRBV7-2
j_call: TRBJ2-7
clone_size: .
d_call: .
cdr3_aa: CASSLTHLPALLYEQYF
cdr3_nt: TGTGCCAGCAGCTTAACCCATCTCCCGGCCCTTCTTTACGAGCAGTACTTC

v_call: TRBV19
j_call: TRBJ1-5
clone_size: .
d_call: .
cdr3_aa: CASSTFLTGNQPQHF
cdr3_nt: TGTGCCAGTAGTACCTTCCTGACAGGCAATCAGCCCCAGCATTTT

v_call: TRBV29-1
j_call: TRBJ1-2
clone_size: .
d_call: .
cdr3_aa: CSVDGQGYGYTF
cdr3_nt: TGCAGCGTTGACGGGCAGGGCTATGGCTACACCTTC

v_call: TRBV9
j_call: TRBJ2-7
clone_size: .
d_call: TRBD2
cdr3_aa: CASSPRTSAYEQYF
cdr3_nt: TGTGCCAGCAGCCCGCGGACTAGTGCCTACGAGCAGTACTTC

v_call: TRBV5-1
j_call: TRBJ2-5
clone_size: once
d_call: TRBD1
cdr3_aa: CASSSHRGQGETQYF
cdr3_nt: TGCGCCAGCAGTTCCCACAGGGGGCAGGGGGAGACCCAGTACTTC

v_call: TRBV5-6
j_call: TRBJ1-1
clone_size: .
d_call: TRBD1
cdr3_aa: CASTYDRGRDRAFF
cdr3_nt: TGTGCCAGCACCTACGACAGGGGACGAGATCGAGCTTTCTTT

v_call: TRBV2
j_call: TRBJ2-5
clone_size: .
d_call: TRBD2
cdr3_aa: CASTPRGGKTQYF
cdr3_nt: TGTGCCAGCACTCCCCGGGGGGGAAAGACCCAGTACTTC

v_call: TRBV7-8
j_call: TRBJ2-7
clone_size: .
d_call: TRBD2
cdr3_aa: CASSLVAGELSYEQYF
cdr3_nt: TGTGCCAGCAGCTTAGTAGCGGGGGAGCTCTCCTACGAGCAGTACTTC

v_call: TRBV30
j_call: TRBJ1-2
clone_size: few
d_call: .
cdr3_aa: CAWSHGRTNYGYTF
cdr3_nt: TGTGCCTGGAGTCACGGACGGACGAACTATGGCTACACCTTC

v_call: TRBV5-1
j_call: TRBJ2-3
clone_size: .
d_call: .
cdr3_aa: CASSQTVSTDTQYF
cdr3_nt: TGCGCCAGCAGCCAGACAGTTTCCACAGATACGCAGTATTTT